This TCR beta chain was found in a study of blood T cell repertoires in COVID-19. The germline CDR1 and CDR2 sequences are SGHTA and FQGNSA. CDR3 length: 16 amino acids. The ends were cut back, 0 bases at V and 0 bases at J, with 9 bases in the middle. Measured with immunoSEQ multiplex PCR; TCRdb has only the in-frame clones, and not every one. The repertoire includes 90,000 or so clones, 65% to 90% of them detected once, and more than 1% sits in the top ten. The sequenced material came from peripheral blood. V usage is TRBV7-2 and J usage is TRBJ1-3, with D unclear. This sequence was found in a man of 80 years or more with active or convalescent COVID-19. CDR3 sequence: CASSLAGTSSGNTIYF. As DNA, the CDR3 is TGTGCCAGCAGCTTAGCGGGCACTAGCTCTGGAAACACCATATATTTT.